Detailed here is one T cell receptor beta chain. This CDR3 is 15 amino acids long. Germline CDR1 is SGHAT and CDR2 is FQNNGV. With V trimmed by 2 bases and J by 10 bases, 5 bases remained unmatched. Only in-frame clones appear in the TCRdb table, and some are missing; sequencing was by immunoSEQ multiplex PCR. The sample shows about 120,000 clones, 80% to 90% of them seen only once. The sample belongs to a study of T cell responses to AZD1222 COVID-19 vaccine. The chain joins TRBV11-2 to TRBJ2-2, with 12 bases matching TRBD2. Material: peripheral blood, obtained on day 0 of AZD1222 vaccination. This TCR came from an adult in good health. The CDR3: CASSLYTSGGKELFF. DNA of the CDR3: TGTGCCAGCAGCTTATACACTAGCGGGGGGAAGGAGCTGTTTTTT.